The sequence of this TCR beta chain was determined in a study of T cells in Graves' hyperthyroidism and ophthalmopathy. Newly diagnosed hyperthyroidism, duration under 2 months, in patients aged 18 to 65. With regard to this clonotype: The germline gene is not matched at one end of the junction; a read error may be the cause.

RNA transcripts gave rise to amplified TCR beta CDR3 regions. Using the HTBI primer set, a first-round RT-PCR was run on the TCR CDR3. TCRdb analysed the multiplex PCR reads with MiXCR anew, one entry per CDR3 protein. The sample lists approximately 49,000 distinct CDR3 sequences; 45% to 65% were seen once. The CDR3 length is 14 residues. Germline-derived CDR1 and CDR2 are SGHAT and FQNNGV. The chain links TRBV11-2 to TRBJ1-1; D call uncertain. This TCR was recovered from a man between 18 and 29 years old with Graves' hyperthyroidism. Sample: peripheral blood or thyroid tissue (not recorded which). The CDR3 loop is CASSFGPVNTEAFF. In nucleotides, the CDR3 is TGCGCCAGCAGCTTCGGGCCGGTGAACACTGAAGCTTTCTTT.